A selection of T cell receptor beta chains follows, all from one sample in a study of cytomegalovirus exposure and HLA in healthy donors. Method: immunoSEQ multiplex PCR; TCRdb's copy keeps in-frame clones and lacks some. The sample gives tens of thousands of clones, 65% to 90% of which show up once; around 4.1% is in the top ten. Sequencing was done on a sample of PBMCs. These receptors were taken from a man in his thirties or forties in good health and CMV-seronegative. Both conserved end residues are part of each CDR3. D genes are given only for firm matches. Expanded clones get a size class; other rows say once, few or many, or leave the size out.

. | TRBJ2-1 | . | TRBV6-1 | CASSEMFGLNEQFF | TGTGCCAGCAGTGAAATGTTTGGCCTCAATGAGCAGTTCTTC
. | TRBJ2-5 | TRBD2 | TRBV10-3 | CAISEPTGTSGTQETQYF | TGTGCCATCAGTGAGCCGACCGGGACTAGCGGGACTCAAGAGACCCAGTACTTC
. | TRBJ1-1 | TRBD1 | TRBV7-8 | CASSLAWTGSNTEAFF | TGTGCCAGCAGCTTAGCATGGACAGGGTCGAACACTGAAGCTTTCTTT
. | TRBJ2-7 | TRBD1 | TRBV27 | CATNRGGEQYF | TGTGCCACCAACAGGGGCGGCGAGCAGTACTTC
. | TRBJ2-1 | . | TRBV5-6 | CASSPSVLNEQFF | TGTGCCAGCAGCCCCTCGGTACTCAATGAGCAGTTCTTC
once | TRBJ2-5 | . | TRBV11-2 | CASSLDLMSGAGRMGAQYF | TGTGCCAGCAGCTTAGATCTCATGAGCGGCGCGGGACGAATGGGGGCCCAGTACTTC
. | TRBJ2-1 | TRBD2 | TRBV2 | CASRLAGVYNEQFF | TGTGCCAGCAGGCTAGCGGGAGTCTACAATGAGCAGTTCTTC
. | TRBJ1-1 | . | TRBV7-2 | CASSPWNGPNTEAFF | TGTGCCAGCAGCCCTTGGAATGGGCCGAACACTGAAGCTTTCTTT
. | TRBJ1-1 | TRBD1 | TRBV6-6 | CATSGGGTGLNTEAFF | TGTGCCACCAGCGGGGGGGGGACAGGGTTGAACACTGAAGCTTTCTTT
few | TRBJ2-1 | . | TRBV7-2 | CASSLLVDEQFF | TGTGCCAGCAGCTTATTGGTAGATGAGCAGTTCTTC
. | TRBJ1-1 | TRBD1 | TRBV19 | CASSLVGTAEAFF | TGTGCCAGTAGTCTCGTTGGGACAGCTGAAGCTTTCTTT
. | TRBJ2-2 | TRBD2 | TRBV5-1 | CASSSGGTGELFF | TGCGCCAGCAGCTCCGGGGGGACCGGGGAGCTGTTTTTT
. | TRBJ1-6 | . | TRBV7-2 | CASSLVVDRNSPLHF | TGTGCCAGCAGCTTAGTGGTTGACAGGAATTCACCCCTCCACTTT
few | TRBJ2-7 | TRBD1 | TRBV6-1 | CASISGTGDYEQYF | TGTGCCAGCATATCCGGGACAGGGGACTACGAGCAGTACTTC
. | TRBJ2-7 | . | TRBV7-2 | CASSLGGLTYEQYF | TGTGCCAGCAGCTTAGGCGGGCTAACCTACGAGCAGTACTTC
. | TRBJ1-3 | TRBD1 | TRBV9 | CASSTSTGAVRNTIYF | TGTGCCAGCAGCACCTCGACAGGGGCTGTGAGAAACACCATATATTTT
. | TRBJ2-5 | TRBD1 | TRBV19 | CASSADMTGARETQYF | TGTGCCAGTAGTGCGGACATGACAGGGGCAAGGGAGACCCAGTACTTC
. | TRBJ1-5 | . | TRBV12-1 | CASTGGKQPQHF | TGTGCCAGCACCGGGGGGAAACAGCCCCAGCATTTT
. | TRBJ2-7 | TRBD1 | TRBV5-6 | CASSLPGQGSYEQYF | TGTGCCAGCAGCTTGCCGGGACAGGGGTCCTACGAGCAGTACTTC
. | TRBJ1-1 | . | TRBV6-6 | CASSYSSRGTEAFF | TGTGCCAGCAGTTACTCGAGTAGGGGAACTGAAGCTTTCTTT
. | TRBJ2-3 | TRBD1 | TRBV7-8 | CASSPGTGETDTQYF | TGTGCCAGCAGCCCCGGGACAGGGGAGACAGATACGCAGTATTTT
. | TRBJ2-2 | . | TRBV10-1 | CASSDAATGELFF | TGCGCCAGCAGTGACGCGGCCACCGGGGAGCTGTTTTTT
. | TRBJ2-7 | TRBD2 | TRBV5-1 | CASSGGGQGGVYEQYF | TGCGCCAGCAGCGGGGGGGGTCAGGGTGGAGTCTACGAGCAGTACTTC
. | TRBJ1-2 | . | TRBV7-2 | CASSLDLLYGYTF | TGTGCCAGCAGCTTAGATCTCCTCTATGGCTACACCTTC
. | TRBJ2-2 | TRBD2 | TRBV30 | CAWSGGASAGELFF | TGTGCCTGGAGCGGGGGGGCGTCGGCCGGGGAGCTGTTTTTT
. | TRBJ2-1 | TRBD2 | TRBV19 | CASCSAGGSYNEQFF | TGTGCCAGTTGTTCAGCGGGGGGCTCCTACAATGAGCAGTTCTTC
. | TRBJ1-5 | . | TRBV9 | CASNRQGRGNQPQHF | TGTGCCAGCAACCGTCAGGGTCGGGGCAATCAGCCCCAGCATTTT
. | TRBJ2-1 | . | TRBV7-6 | CASSLGGENTGYNEQFF | TGTGCCAGCAGCTTAGGGGGGGAGAACACGGGTTACAATGAGCAGTTCTTC
. | TRBJ2-7 | . | TRBV29-1 | CSVVPRTALQYEQYF | TGCAGCGTTGTCCCCAGGACAGCCTTACAATACGAGCAGTACTTC
. | TRBJ2-1 | TRBD2 | TRBV9 | CASSVGGTSTNEQFF | TGTGCCAGCAGCGTGGGGGGGACTTCCACCAATGAGCAGTTCTTC
. | TRBJ2-7 | TRBD1 | TRBV27 | CASSLIGQGASYEQYF | TGTGCCAGCAGTTTAATTGGACAGGGGGCTTCCTACGAGCAGTACTTC
. | TRBJ2-2 | . | TRBV11-2 | CASSFLRDTGELFF | TGTGCCAGCAGCTTCTTACGGGACACCGGGGAGCTGTTTTTT
. | TRBJ2-1 | TRBD1 | TRBV20-1 | CSAERGPEQFF | TGCAGTGCCGAGAGGGGGCCCGAGCAGTTCTTC
. | TRBJ1-1 | . | TRBV7-9 | CASRGVNTEAFF | TGTGCCAGCAGAGGGGTGAACACTGAAGCTTTCTTT
. | TRBJ2-6 | . | TRBV11-3 | CASSQESSGANVLTF | TGTGCCAGCAGCCAGGAATCCTCTGGGGCCAACGTCCTGACTTTC
. | TRBJ2-3 | . | TRBV19 | CASSIPSHGPRAGEDTQYF | TGTGCCAGTAGTATTCCCTCCCACGGCCCTCGCGCGGGTGAAGATACGCAGTATTTT
. | TRBJ2-3 | . | TRBV19 | CASNPGDSSSTDTQYF | TGTGCCAGTAATCCGGGGGACAGTTCTAGCACAGATACGCAGTATTTT
. | TRBJ2-7 | TRBD1 | TRBV4-1 | CASSQEGQGTYEQYF | TGCGCCAGCAGCCAAGAGGGACAGGGGACGTACGAGCAGTACTTC
. | TRBJ2-5 | . | TRBV5-4 | CASSHTIGGQETQYF | TGTGCCAGCAGCCATACCATTGGCGGGCAAGAGACCCAGTACTTC
. | TRBJ1-6 | . | TRBV5-4 | CASSRRDPNSPLHF | TGTGCCAGCAGCCGTCGGGATCCTAATTCACCCCTCCACTTT
. | TRBJ1-2 | . | TRBV6-6 | CASSPTGFYGYTF | TGTGCCAGCAGTCCGACAGGCTTCTATGGCTACACCTTC
. | TRBJ2-1 | . | TRBV6-1 | CASRPEEATGSEQFF | TGTGCCAGCAGACCCGAAGAGGCGACAGGAAGTGAGCAGTTCTTC
few | TRBJ2-7 | TRBD2 | TRBV7-6 | CASSLESGGSYEQYF | TGTGCCAGCAGCTTAGAGAGCGGGGGTTCCTACGAGCAGTACTTC
. | TRBJ1-2 | . | TRBV7-9 | CASSSRDNTNYGYTF | TGTGCCAGCAGCTCGAGGGACAATACTAACTATGGCTACACCTTC
few | TRBJ1-1 | . | TRBV4-1 | CASSHGTSNTEAFF | TGCGCCAGCAGCCACGGGACATCGAACACTGAAGCTTTCTTT
once | TRBJ2-5 | TRBD2 | TRBV10-3 | CAISEGAGDQETQYF | TGTGCCATCAGTGAGGGGGCGGGGGACCAAGAGACCCAGTACTTC
. | TRBJ1-1 | . | TRBV7-9 | CASSPVAGWGTEAFF | TGTGCCAGCAGCCCTGTGGCAGGGTGGGGCACTGAAGCTTTCTTT
. | TRBJ1-4 | . | TRBV7-9 | CASSLDAGRNEKLFF | TGTGCCAGCAGCTTAGACGCAGGGCGAAATGAAAAACTGTTTTTT
once | TRBJ1-6 | . | TRBV14 | CASSQHPGNSYNSPLHF | TGTGCCAGCAGCCAGCATCCCGGGAACTCCTATAATTCACCCCTCCACTTT
few | TRBJ2-6 | . | TRBV2 | CASSERVGANVLTF | TGTGCCAGCAGTGAACGGGTTGGGGCCAACGTCCTGACTTTC
. | TRBJ2-7 | . | TRBV2 | CASSEGDEGYEQYF | TGTGCCAGCAGTGAAGGGGATGAGGGCTACGAGCAGTACTTC
. | TRBJ1-1 | . | TRBV4-1 | CASSRGGTDTEAFF | TGCGCCAGCAGCCGCGGAGGCACGGACACTGAAGCTTTCTTT
. | TRBJ2-1 | . | TRBV7-2 | CASSFWGGTHEQFF | TGTGCCAGCAGCTTCTGGGGAGGAACCCATGAGCAGTTCTTC
. | TRBJ2-3 | . | TRBV7-3 | CASSLPASGTDTQYF | TGTGCCAGCAGCTTACCGGCTAGCGGCACAGATACGCAGTATTTT